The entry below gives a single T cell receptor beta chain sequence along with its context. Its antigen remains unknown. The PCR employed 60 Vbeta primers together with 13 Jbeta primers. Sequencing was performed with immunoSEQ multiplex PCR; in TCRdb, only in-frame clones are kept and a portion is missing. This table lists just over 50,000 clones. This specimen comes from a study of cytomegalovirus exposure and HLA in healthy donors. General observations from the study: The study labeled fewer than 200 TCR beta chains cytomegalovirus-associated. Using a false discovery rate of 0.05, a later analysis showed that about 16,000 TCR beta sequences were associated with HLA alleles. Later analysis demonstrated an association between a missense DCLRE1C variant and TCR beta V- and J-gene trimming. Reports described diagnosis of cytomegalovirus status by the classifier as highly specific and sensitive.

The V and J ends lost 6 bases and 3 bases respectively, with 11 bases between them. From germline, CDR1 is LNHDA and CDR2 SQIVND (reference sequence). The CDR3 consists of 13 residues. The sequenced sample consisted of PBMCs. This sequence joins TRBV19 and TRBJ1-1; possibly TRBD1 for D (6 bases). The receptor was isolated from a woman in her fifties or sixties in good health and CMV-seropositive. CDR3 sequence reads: CASRPQGDTEAFF. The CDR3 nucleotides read TGTGCCAGTAGACCACAGGGAGACACTGAAGCTTTCTTT.